A single sample gave rise to the 19 T cell receptor beta chains below, sequenced in a study of cytomegalovirus exposure and HLA in healthy donors listed by TCRdb under 2017. Library preparation employed the immunoSEQ multiplex PCR assay. A mixture of 60 forward primers for TCR Vbeta segments and 13 reverse primers for TCR Jbeta segments was used in the multiplex PCR. The source is immuneACCESS, and TCRdb retained only in-frame sequences with V and J called. Part of the clones is not carried over; for the studies checked, unresolved V genes explain less than half of this, and the remainder is unexplained. This sample has approximately 210,000 clones in its table, and around 81% of those were observed once. Approximately 1.8% of the sample belongs to the ten largest clones. The sample was PBMCs. These receptors all stem from a man aged 18-30 years in good health and CMV-seronegative.

Only a few counts were recorded for this clone. The chain uses TRBV19 and TRBJ1-5; TRBD1 matches 8 bases. V was pared by 10 bases and J by 2 bases, with 7 bases of the junction left unmatched. The CDR3 totals 14 residues. The germline V gene has CDR1 LNHDA and CDR2 SQIVND (reference sequence). The CDR3 DNA reads TGTGCCACAAACAGGGGGGAAGGCAATCAGCCCCAGCATTTT. Residues: CATNRGEGNQPQHF.

Comments on this clone: This same CDR3 is encoded by further DNA sequences in the sample. This chain joins TRBV11-2 and TRBJ2-2, with 8 bases matching TRBD1. CDR3 length: 13 residues. Germline V gene sequence: CDR1 SGHAT, CDR2 FQNNGV. With 3 bases clipped from V and 6 bases from J, the junction kept 0 bases outside the gene matches. The CDR3 loop is CASSLDRAGELFF. The CDR3 DNA reads as TGTGCCAGCAGCTTGGACAGGGCCGGGGAGCTGTTTTTT.

The chain couples TRBV20-1 to TRBJ2-7; D gene uncertain. The CDR3 is 11 residues long. Germline loops: CDR1 DFQATT, CDR2 SNEGSKA (reference sequence). The V end lost 6 bases, the J end lost 4 bases, and 10 bases lay between the germline ends. CDR3 DNA sequence: TGCAGTGCCGAGTCGAGTTACGAGCAGTACTTC. Its translation is CSAESSYEQYF.

This chain connects TRBV14 to TRBJ1-2; no reliable D call. This CDR3 has 15 residues. With 3 bases removed from V and 7 bases from J, the gap between germline ends came to 18 bases. CDR1 SGHDN and CDR2 FVKESK come from the germline V gene. The CDR3 is CASSHGQAGVGGYTF. CDR3 in DNA: TGTGCCAGCAGCCACGGTCAGGCGGGTGTTGGTGGCTACACCTTC.

The chain joins TRBV6-6 to TRBJ2-7; D call uncertain. The ends were cut back, 0 bases at V and 3 bases at J, with 3 bases in the middle. Germline CDR1 reads MNHNY; CDR2 reads SVGAGI (reference sequence). This CDR3 comprises 12 residues. The CDR3 region has the DNA TGTGCCAGCAGTTACTCCCTCTACGAGCAGTACTTC. It codes for CASSYSLYEQYF.

This clone was observed once. The chain is built from TRBV21-1 and TRBJ2-7; the table names TRBD2, a call not compared with the DNA. TRBV21-1 constitutes a pseudogene. CDR3 length: 18 amino acids. Here the CDR3 reads CASSKRGEFGGVWYEQYF. The CDR3 nucleotides are TGTGCCAGCAGCAAACGCGGAGAATTCGGAGGGGTGTGGTACGAGCAGTACTTC.

V and J are TRBV28 and TRBJ1-2, with 7 bases aligning to TRBD1. The CDR3 is made up of 13 amino acids. Germline-derived CDR1 and CDR2 are MDHEN and SYDVKM. V lost 6 bases and J lost 1; bases outside the gene matches: 2. DNA for the CDR3: TGTGCCAGCAGGAGACAGGGTAACTATGGCTACACCTTC. Translation: CASRRQGNYGYTF.

V gene TRBV10-1 combines with J gene TRBJ2-1; D perhaps matches TRBD2 (5 bases). Deletions cut 3 bases from V and 5 bases from J, with 11 bases between. Germline CDR1 and CDR2: WNHNN and SYGVQD (reference sequence). The CDR3 is 14 amino acids. The CDR3 nucleotides are TGCGCCAGCAGTGACGAGGGTTCGGACAATGAGCAGTTCTTC. Residues: CASSDEGSDNEQFF.

V and J are TRBV28 and TRBJ2-7; 11 bases fit TRBD2. The CDR3 is 13 amino acids. J was trimmed by 6 bases and V by 7 bases; bases with no gene match: 5. Germline-derived CDR1 and CDR2 are MDHEN and SYDVKM. The CDR3 region is CASTSGGTSEQYF. The CDR3 nucleotides are TGTGCCAGCACTAGCGGGGGGACCTCCGAGCAGTACTTC.

CDR3 sequence (DNA): TGTGCCAGCAGTTTATCGGGGGCAGAGACCCAGTACTTC. Its translation: CASSLSGAETQYF. V gene TRBV27 combines with J gene TRBJ2-5; D is possibly TRBD1 (6 bases). CDR1 is MNHEY and CDR2 is SMNVEV in the germline V gene (reference sequence). The V end lost 0 bases, the J end lost 4 bases, and 6 bases lay between the germline ends. The CDR3 covers 13 residues.

The rearrangement joins TRBV7-2 to TRBJ2-7, with D possibly TRBD2 on 6 matching bases. The V and J ends lost 1 base and 7 bases respectively, with 17 bases between them. CDR3 size: 15 residues. Germline V gives CDR1 SGHTA, CDR2 FQGNSA. The CDR3 nucleotides are TGTGCCAGCAGCTTAGGTAGTAGCGGCTTTTGGGAGCAGTACTTC. It translates to CASSLGSSGFWEQYF. The complete variable domain, with remaining parts taken from reference TRBV7-2 and TRBJ2-7, reads GAGVSQSPSNKVTEKGKDVELRCDPISGHTALYWYRQSLGQGLEFLIYFQGNSAPDKSGLPSDRFSAERTGGSVSTLTIQRTQQEDSAVYLCASSLGSSGFWEQYFGPGTRLTVT.

The CDR3 DNA reads TGTGCCAGCAGCTTAGGGCGGCAGCGGGGGGGCCGGGAGACCCAGTACTTC. This encodes CASSLGRQRGGRETQYF. This chain connects TRBV7-2 to TRBJ2-5, with TRBD2 matching over 10 bases. This CDR3 spans 17 amino acids. CDR1 SGHTA and CDR2 FQGNSA come from the germline V gene. J was trimmed by 5 bases and V by 1 base; bases with no gene match: 10.

V is TRBV9 and J is TRBJ1-4; TRBD1 matches 7 bases. V shed 0 bases, J shed 4 bases, and the junction held 3 bases outside the gene matches. The germline V gene encodes CDR1 SGDLS and CDR2 YYNGEE. The CDR3 is 15 residues long. CDR3: CASSVGGGGNEKLFF. The CDR3 nucleotides are TGTGCCAGCAGCGTAGGAGGGGGCGGTAATGAAAAACTGTTTTTT.

The chain uses TRBV5-1 and TRBJ2-1, with D perhaps TRBD1 (5 bases). CDR3 length equals 15 residues. V lost 4 bases to trimming and J lost 9 bases, with 20 bases between them. Germline lookup yields CDR1 SGHRS and CDR2 YFSETQ. CDR3 loop: CASSTGNLDRGEQFF. In nucleotides, the CDR3 is TGCGCCAGCAGCACAGGAAACCTCGATAGAGGTGAGCAGTTCTTC. The full variable domain, rest sourced from reference TRBV5-1 and TRBJ2-1, is KAGVTQTPRYLIKTRGQQVTLSCSPISGHRSVSWYQQTPGQGLQFLFEYFSETQRNKGNFPGRFSGRQFSNSRSEMNVSTLELGDSALYLCASSTGNLDRGEQFFGPGTRLTVL.

V and J are TRBV5-5 and TRBJ1-5; no reliable D call. From germline, CDR1 is SGHKS and CDR2 YYEKEE (reference sequence). The CDR3 extends over 15 amino acids. V was clipped by 0 bases and J by 2 bases, with 9 bases between them. As DNA, the CDR3 is TGTGCCAGCAGCTTGGGGGCTCCGGGCAATCAGCCCCAGCATTTT. It is translated as CASSLGAPGNQPQHF.

Concerning this clone itself: An end of the junction differs from the germline gene, which may be a read error. The J gene is TRBJ2-7, the V gene TRBV7-2, with a weak D call TRBD2 (6 bases). The CDR3 runs to 16 residues. Germline V gene sequence: CDR1 SGHTA, CDR2 FQGNSA. The CDR3 protein is CAGSLAVARGSYEQYF. The CDR3 DNA sequence: TGTGCCGGCAGCTTAGCGGTTGCCCGGGGTAGTTACGAGCAGTACTTC.

DNA of the CDR3: TGTGCCAGCAGTTGGACTAGCGGGAACACCGGGGAGCTGTTTTTT. The encoded protein is CASSWTSGNTGELFF. The chain has TRBV6-6 and TRBJ2-2, with 10 positions matching TRBD2. The ends lost 4 bases at V and 1 base at J; junction bases unmatched: 0. Per germline, CDR1 MNHNY and CDR2 SVGAGI (reference sequence). The length of the CDR3 is 15 residues.

This chain links TRBV11-1 with TRBJ2-3; D remains unclear. CDR3 length: 13 amino acids. Germline CDR1 SGHAT, CDR2 FQDESV (reference sequence). Trimming took off 2 bases at V and 6 bases at J, with 9 bases between the two ends. Here the CDR3 DNA reads TGTGCCAGCAGCTTAACGCGGTTTGATACGCAGTATTTT. Encoded protein: CASSLTRFDTQYF.

The chain joins TRBV5-4 to TRBJ2-3; 16 nucleotides agree with TRBD2. The V gene end was trimmed by 4 bases and the J gene end by 5 bases; junction bases not matched to a gene: 10. Germline V CDR1 and CDR2: SGHNT, YYREEE (reference sequence). The CDR3 totals 18 residues. The CDR3 sequence is CASSPGTSGGGLGDTQYF. The CDR3 DNA sequence: TGTGCCAGCAGCCCGGGGACTAGCGGGGGGGGACTCGGAGATACGCAGTATTTT.